The 20 T cell receptor beta chains listed next were all sequenced from one sample in a study of T cell repertoires in ileal Crohn's disease. Described time point: neoterminal ileum biopsy at postoperative endoscopy, about 6 months after surgery. Some clones are missing from TCRdb's copy, which holds only in-frame ones; the method was immunoSEQ multiplex PCR. The sample comprises about 4,500 clones, about 82% of which are singletons, and roughly 4% rests with the top ten. Material: ileal tissue. These receptors were collected from an adult with Crohn's disease.

The CDR3 spells CASSTGDTGELFF. The CDR3 nucleotides are TGTGCCAGCAGTACAGGGGACACCGGGGAGCTGTTTTTT. The rearrangement links TRBV25-1 to TRBJ2-2; 7 bases are a match to TRBD1. With 5 bases clipped from V and 3 bases from J, the junction kept 0 bases outside the gene matches. The CDR3 contains 13 residues. Germline V lookup: CDR1 MGHDK, CDR2 SYGVNS.

The genes are TRBV2 and TRBJ2-2; TRBD2 aligns across 8 bases. The germline gives CDR1 SNHLY, CDR2 FYNNEI. V lost 2 bases, J lost 3 bases, and 5 bases stayed unmatched. The CDR3 contains 16 residues. The CDR3: CASSEPAGVDTGELFF. Written as DNA, the CDR3 is TGTGCCAGCAGTGAACCAGCGGGAGTAGACACCGGGGAGCTGTTTTTT.

This chain connects TRBV28 to TRBJ2-7; 7 bases are shared with TRBD2. V dropped 6 bases and J dropped 6; count of bases not matched to a gene: 5. CDR1 is MDHEN and CDR2 is SYDVKM in the germline V gene. The CDR3 has 12 residues. The CDR3 spells CASRDPGGEQYF. The CDR3 region has the DNA TGTGCCAGCAGAGATCCGGGGGGCGAGCAGTACTTC.

The chain joins TRBV29-1 to TRBJ2-3; D remains unclear. The V gene lost 6 bases and the J gene lost 7 bases, with 20 bases spanning the gap. Germline V gene data show CDR1 as SQVTM and CDR2 as ANQGSEA. CDR3 length: 14 amino acids. CDR3 region: CSVPLTAFEYTQYF. CDR3 nucleotides: TGCAGCGTCCCACTCACAGCCTTTGAGTATACGCAGTATTTT.

In DNA form, the CDR3 reads TGTGCCAGCAGTCGGGACTATAACACCGGGGAGCTGTTTTTT. This translates into CASSRDYNTGELFF. The gene calls are TRBV6-5 and TRBJ2-2, with 7 bases that match TRBD2. The CDR3 is made up of 14 amino acids. Germline V gives CDR1 MNHEY, CDR2 SVGAGI. Germline trimming cut 5 bases from V and 2 bases from J; bases unmatched to any gene: 2.

This clone was observed once. This chain joins TRBV11-2 and TRBJ2-3, with TRBD2 identical over 12 bases. The CDR3 consists of 18 residues. Germline V gives CDR1 SGHAT, CDR2 FQNNGV. V dropped 2 bases and J dropped 1; count of bases not matched to a gene: 7. The CDR3 DNA reads as TGTGCCAGCAGCTTAAAAGGGACTAGCGGGTTCGGCACAGATACGCAGTATTTT. Translating gives CASSLKGTSGFGTDTQYF.

V gene TRBV7-3 combines with J gene TRBJ1-1, with a tentative D call TRBD1 (6 bases). The CDR3 runs 14 residues. Germline values: CDR1 SGHTA, CDR2 FQGTGA. V lost 6 bases to trimming and J lost 1 base, with 12 bases between them. CDR3 DNA: TGTGCCAGCAGGAGGGGGGCAGAGAACACTGAAGCTTTCTTT. Protein sequence: CASRRGAENTEAFF.

This clone appeared a single time. The chain has TRBV7-3 and TRBJ2-5, with TRBD2 matching 12 bases. The CDR3 consists of 15 residues. Germline assignment: CDR1 SGHTA and CDR2 FQGTGA. The ends lost 5 bases at V and 4 bases at J; junction bases unmatched: 5. CDR3 nucleotides: TGTGCCAGCAGCCCTAGACTAGCGGGAGCAGAGACCCAGTACTTC. This codes for CASSPRLAGAETQYF.

V gene TRBV19 combines with J gene TRBJ1-2; D not certain. Germline V CDR1 and CDR2: LNHDA, SQIVND (reference sequence). This CDR3 spans 13 amino acids. The germline V and J ends were trimmed by 2 bases and 2 bases, with 6 bases remaining between them. As DNA, the CDR3 is TGTGCCAGTAGTATAAAAGGGAACTATGGCTACACCTTC. Its translation is CASSIKGNYGYTF.

The rearrangement joins TRBV29-1 to TRBJ2-1; D is unresolved. This CDR3 contains 14 residues. Trimming removed 6 bases at V and 0 bases at J, with 12 bases between. Germline lookup yields CDR1 SQVTM and CDR2 ANQGSEA. CDR3 sequence: CSVELGISYNEQFF. CDR3 nucleotide sequence: TGCAGCGTAGAGCTGGGGATCTCCTACAATGAGCAGTTCTTC.

The chain recombines TRBV2 with TRBJ2-7, with 8 nucleotides matching TRBD2. Germline V gene lookup returns CDR1 SNHLY and CDR2 FYNNEI. Losses at the gene ends were 6 bases for V and 2 bases for J; bases not matched to a gene: 12. The CDR3 is made up of 16 amino acids. The CDR3 reads CASRFPSGPSTYEQYF. Here the CDR3 DNA reads TGTGCCAGCAGGTTTCCTAGCGGGCCCAGTACCTACGAGCAGTACTTC.

The chain has TRBV18 and TRBJ1-1, with 9 bases lining up with TRBD1. CDR1 is KGHSH and CDR2 is LQKENI in the germline V gene. The junction had 6 bases not matched to a gene; V was cut back by 3 bases and J by 4 bases. The length of the CDR3 is 15 residues. CDR3 sequence (DNA): TGTGCCAGCTCACCCGCCGGGACAGGGACCACTGAAGCTTTCTTT. Translating it yields CASSPAGTGTTEAFF.

This clone is a singleton in its sample. The chain recombines TRBV6-1 with TRBJ2-7; D is unclear. The V end lost 0 bases, the J end lost 2 bases, and 11 bases lay between the germline ends. CDR1 is MNHNS and CDR2 is SASEGT in the germline V gene. The CDR3 covers 15 residues. The CDR3 protein is CASSEALGDTYEQYF. In nucleotides, the CDR3 is TGTGCCAGCAGTGAAGCGCTTGGGGATACCTACGAGCAGTACTTC.

The gene calls are TRBV19 and TRBJ1-4; D is ambiguous. The CDR3 length is 12 residues. The ends were cut back, 3 bases at V and 13 bases at J, with 12 bases in the middle. Germline CDR1 is LNHDA and CDR2 is SQIVND (reference sequence). This chain's CDR3 is CASSIANSGLFF. The CDR3 nucleotides read TGTGCCAGTAGTATTGCTAACAGCGGACTGTTTTTT.

The chain carries TRBV7-8 and TRBJ1-4; unclear D gene. In germline, CDR1 is SGHVS, CDR2 FQNEAQ. The CDR3 has 15 amino acids. Deletions cut 5 bases from V and 0 bases from J, with 10 bases between. CDR3 amino acids: CASSPDLTTNEKLFF. The DNA for the CDR3 is TGTGCCAGCAGCCCTGACCTTACAACTAATGAAAAACTGTTTTTT. The whole variable domain, remainder taken from reference TRBV7-8 and TRBJ1-4, is GAGVSQSPRYKVAKRGQDVALRCDPISGHVSLFWYQQALGQGPEFLTYFQNEAQLDKSGLPSDRFFAERPEGSVSTLKIQRTQQEDSAVYLCASSPDLTTNEKLFFGSGTQLSVL.

This chain uses TRBV7-3 with TRBJ2-2; 9 bases are shared with TRBD2. The junction had 8 bases not matched to a gene; V was cut back by 0 bases and J by 0 bases. The CDR3 loop spans 19 amino acids. Per the germline V gene, CDR1 is SGHTA and CDR2 is FQGTGA. CDR3 region: CASSLTSGSSDTNTGELFF. The CDR3 nucleotides read TGTGCCAGCAGCTTAACTAGCGGGAGCTCCGATACGAACACCGGGGAGCTGTTTTTT.

For the CDR3, the DNA is TGTGCCAGCAGTTTGACAGGGAACTATGGCTACACCTTC. Its translation: CASSLTGNYGYTF. V is TRBV2 and J is TRBJ1-2, with 7 bases aligning to TRBD1. The CDR3 has 13 amino acids. After removal of 5 bases from V and 2 bases from J, the junction contained 2 bases not matched to a gene. Germline values: CDR1 SNHLY, CDR2 FYNNEI.

The chain uses TRBV19 and TRBJ2-5, with 9 bases lining up with TRBD2. The J segment lost 6 bases and the V segment lost 1 base, leaving 6 bases of the junction unmatched. CDR3 size: 15 residues. Germline V gene sequence: CDR1 LNHDA, CDR2 SQIVND (reference sequence). CDR3 coding DNA: TGTGCCAGTAGTATAGGTAGCGGGAGTATCCAGACCCAGTACTTC. Its translation is CASSIGSGSIQTQYF.

V and J are TRBV28 and TRBJ1-5, with 8 bases aligning to TRBD1. J lost 6 bases, V lost 6 bases, and 7 bases had no gene match. The CDR3 contains 14 residues. Germline values: CDR1 MDHEN, CDR2 SYDVKM. The CDR3: CASRTGGSGQPQHF. CDR3 coding DNA: TGTGCCAGCAGAACAGGGGGATCCGGTCAGCCCCAGCATTTT.

Concerning this clone: The same CDR3 can be traced to other DNA sequences in this sample. This sequence joins TRBV6-6 and TRBJ2-3; 7 nucleotides match TRBD2. This CDR3 has 12 residues. The junction had 1 base not matched to a gene; V was cut back by 8 bases and J by 2 bases. Germline-derived CDR1 and CDR2 are MNHNY and SVGAGI (reference sequence). In DNA form, the CDR3 reads TGTGCCAGCCTAGCGGACACAGATACGCAGTATTTT. It is translated as CASLADTDTQYF.